This entry describes one TCR beta chain. The repertoire was sequenced with immunoSEQ multiplex PCR; TCRdb's copy has only in-frame clones and lacks some. The profile shows about 170,000 clones, approximately 82% of them singletons. This CDR3 comprises 15 residues. Trimming left V 4 bases short and J 0 bases short, with 12 bases between. Looked up from germline, CDR1 is MNHEY and CDR2 is SVGAGI. The data derive from a study of blood T cell repertoires in COVID-19. The wider study: COVID-19 samples from acute and convalescent phases originated in the United States, Italy and Spain.

The V call is TRBV6-5, the J call TRBJ1-1; a possible D gene is TRBD1 (5 bases). The sequenced material came from peripheral blood. The clonotype originates from a woman aged 80 or over with active or convalescent COVID-19. The CDR3 sequence: CASSSSDRLNTEAFF. In nucleotides, the CDR3 is TGTGCCAGCAGTTCAAGCGACAGATTGAACACTGAAGCTTTCTTT.